Listed here is a single TCR beta chain. The antigen this receptor binds is unknown. No base qualities exist here, and no much larger clone lies one base off it. Genomic DNA was extracted from sorted cells for sequencing of the TCRbeta CDR3 region. TCRbeta CDR3 regions were sequenced using the immunoSEQ Assay. As stored in TCRdb, this immuneACCESS dataset retains in-frame rearrangements with V and J assigned. A fraction of the clones does not appear; measured against another copy, unresolved V genes explain less than half of the discrepancy, and the remainder lacks a known reason. The sample data list about 79,000 clones, and over 70% of these were observed just once. The top ten constitute roughly 4.5% of the sample. This record comes from a study of OX40 agonist ivuxolimab in advanced cancers. General notes on the study: Ivuxolimab, which targeted the costimulatory receptor OX40 (CD134), was an agonistic, fully human IgG2 monoclonal antibody. In the dose-escalation cohort, 82.7% of patients were male, and the mean age was approximately 55 years, with a range of roughly 20 to 79. Prior anti-PD-1, anti-PD-L1 or anti-CTLA-4 therapy was permitted, and approximately 42% of dose-escalation patients had received checkpoint inhibitors. The paper reports the monotherapy dose-escalation portion (N of about 50 patients) of the phase I ivuxolimab trial. Peripheral TCRbeta sequencing aimed to test whether ivuxolimab altered TCR sequence diversity and caused clonal T-cell expansion. Of the roughly 53 patients in dose escalation, around 20 had hepatocellular carcinoma, some 15 had melanoma, 9 had renal cell carcinoma and 9 had head and neck cancer. Partial responses occurred in three dose-escalation patients: two with cutaneous melanoma and one with hepatocellular carcinoma. Intravenous ivuxolimab was administered to patients every 2 weeks at six dose levels: 0.01, 0.1, 0.3, 1.5, 3 and 10 mg/kg.

The CDR3 numbers 16 residues from cysteine through phenylalanine. Only the CDR3 DNA stays, 48 bases, in frame from base 1. Unmatched junction bases come to 10, with V trimmed by 4 bases and J by 3 bases. The germline V gene yields SGHTS for CDR1 and YDEGEE for CDR2. The research as a whole found: Clonal expansion of both CD4+ and CD8+ blood T cells was observed from baseline to week 6 at doses 0.1 to 3.0 mg/kg. Low levels of normalized T-cell clonal expansion were also seen in some patients who did not respond. In the 0.1-3.0 mg/kg groups, partial responders had among the lowest normalized peripheral clonal expansion, particularly in CD8+ T cells. The antigen specificity of the peripheral T cells that underwent clonal expansion was not determined. After ivuxolimab, expanded clones were on average more numerous among CD8+ T cells than among CD4+ T cells.

The trial excluded patients who had a history of autoimmune disease or were on systemic immunosuppression. In every dose cohort, peripheral blood was drawn for TCR sequencing at baseline, cycle 4 day 1, and cycle 7 day 1. The samples were taken from a phase I, first-in-human, multicenter, open-label dose-escalation trial of ivuxolimab. Adults with locally advanced or metastatic head and neck squamous cell, hepatocellular, melanoma or renal cell carcinoma were enrolled in the trial. Before TCR sequencing, CD4+ T cells and CD8+ T cells were sorted from peripheral blood as separate populations. Sequenced here: CD4+ or CD8+ T cells sorted from blood, sampled in a trial of the OX40 agonist ivuxolimab. This clonotype was sampled from an adult with an advanced solid tumor such as melanoma, head and neck, liver or kidney cancer. The chain was built from TRBV5-8 and TRBJ1-5; 7 nucleotides in the junction match TRBD1. This receptor has the CDR3 CASSPRTGVFNQPQHF. The nucleotides are TGTGCCAGCAGCCCCAGAACAGGGGTCTTCAATCAGCCCCAGCATTTT.